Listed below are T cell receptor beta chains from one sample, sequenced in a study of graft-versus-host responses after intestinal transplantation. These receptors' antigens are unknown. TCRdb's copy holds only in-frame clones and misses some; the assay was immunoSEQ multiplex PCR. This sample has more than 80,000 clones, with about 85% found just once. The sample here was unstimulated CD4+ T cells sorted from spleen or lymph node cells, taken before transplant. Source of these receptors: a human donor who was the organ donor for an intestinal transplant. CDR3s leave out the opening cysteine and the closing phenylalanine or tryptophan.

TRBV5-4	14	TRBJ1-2	ASSILRDSLLGGYT
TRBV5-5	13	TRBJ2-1	ASSSRLAAPNEQF
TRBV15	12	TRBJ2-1	ATSIDRGFNEQF
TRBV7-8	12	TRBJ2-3	ASEWGGRTDTQY
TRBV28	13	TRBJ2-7	ASSPHRRDSYEQY
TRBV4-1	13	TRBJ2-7	ASSQGTTLPYEQY
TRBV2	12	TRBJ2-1	ASTGEAPPNEQF
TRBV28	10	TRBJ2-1	ASRFNSAEQF
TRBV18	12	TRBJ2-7	ASSVEGAWGEQY
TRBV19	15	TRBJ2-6	ATRNRLLSSGANVLT
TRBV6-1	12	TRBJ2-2	ASARGPNTGELF
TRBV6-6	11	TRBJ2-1	ASSYSLENEQF
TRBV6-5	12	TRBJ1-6	ASSLRGRNSPLH
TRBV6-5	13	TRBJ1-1	ASSYSRGGATEAF
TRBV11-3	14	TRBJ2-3	ASSPGGLAGTDTQY
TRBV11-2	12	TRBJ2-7	ASRRQGAGYEQY
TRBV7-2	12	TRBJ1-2	ASSTYGQGNGYT
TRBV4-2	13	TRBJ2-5	ASSQDGGGWETQY
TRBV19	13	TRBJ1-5	ASTEQKARGQPQH
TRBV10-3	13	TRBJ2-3	AISTRVSARDTQY
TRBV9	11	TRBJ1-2	ASSEGGGIGYT
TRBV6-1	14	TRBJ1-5	ASSEGGQGDNQPQH
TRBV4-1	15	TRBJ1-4	ASSQASHSGTNEKLF
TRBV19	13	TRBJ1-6	ASSVGRTPNSPLH
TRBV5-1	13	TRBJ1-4	ASSLAQGTNEKLF
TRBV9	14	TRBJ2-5	ASSDSPGLGGETQY
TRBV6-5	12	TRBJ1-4	ASSLQGVGEKLF
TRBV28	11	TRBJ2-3	ASDTIHGDTQY
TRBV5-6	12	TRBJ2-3	ASSIRQGSDTQY
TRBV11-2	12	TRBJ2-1	ASSQRSAGVGLF
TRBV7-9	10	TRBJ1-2	ASSLEVYGYT
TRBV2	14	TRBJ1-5	ASSEALRGNNQPQH
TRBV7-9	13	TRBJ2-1	ASSLDSSRNNEQF
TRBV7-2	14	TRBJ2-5	ASSLGLAGGGETQY
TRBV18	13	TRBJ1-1	ATRQHTGGATLAF
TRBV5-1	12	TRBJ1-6	ASSTGQGDSPLH
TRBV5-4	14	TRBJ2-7	ASSPDPTGPRGEQY
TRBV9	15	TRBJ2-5	ASSVGPPREGQETQY
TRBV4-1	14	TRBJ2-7	ASSQGLRLATYEQY
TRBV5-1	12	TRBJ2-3	ASRTGTSGDTQY
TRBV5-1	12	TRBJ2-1	ASSLVFGGNEQF
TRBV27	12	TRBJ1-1	ASRQGNVFTEAF
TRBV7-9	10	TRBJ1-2	ASMRGSYGYT
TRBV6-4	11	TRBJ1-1	ASSEGTATEAF
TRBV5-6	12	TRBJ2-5	ASSQYRVSETQY
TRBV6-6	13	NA	ASRERSTGQYEQY